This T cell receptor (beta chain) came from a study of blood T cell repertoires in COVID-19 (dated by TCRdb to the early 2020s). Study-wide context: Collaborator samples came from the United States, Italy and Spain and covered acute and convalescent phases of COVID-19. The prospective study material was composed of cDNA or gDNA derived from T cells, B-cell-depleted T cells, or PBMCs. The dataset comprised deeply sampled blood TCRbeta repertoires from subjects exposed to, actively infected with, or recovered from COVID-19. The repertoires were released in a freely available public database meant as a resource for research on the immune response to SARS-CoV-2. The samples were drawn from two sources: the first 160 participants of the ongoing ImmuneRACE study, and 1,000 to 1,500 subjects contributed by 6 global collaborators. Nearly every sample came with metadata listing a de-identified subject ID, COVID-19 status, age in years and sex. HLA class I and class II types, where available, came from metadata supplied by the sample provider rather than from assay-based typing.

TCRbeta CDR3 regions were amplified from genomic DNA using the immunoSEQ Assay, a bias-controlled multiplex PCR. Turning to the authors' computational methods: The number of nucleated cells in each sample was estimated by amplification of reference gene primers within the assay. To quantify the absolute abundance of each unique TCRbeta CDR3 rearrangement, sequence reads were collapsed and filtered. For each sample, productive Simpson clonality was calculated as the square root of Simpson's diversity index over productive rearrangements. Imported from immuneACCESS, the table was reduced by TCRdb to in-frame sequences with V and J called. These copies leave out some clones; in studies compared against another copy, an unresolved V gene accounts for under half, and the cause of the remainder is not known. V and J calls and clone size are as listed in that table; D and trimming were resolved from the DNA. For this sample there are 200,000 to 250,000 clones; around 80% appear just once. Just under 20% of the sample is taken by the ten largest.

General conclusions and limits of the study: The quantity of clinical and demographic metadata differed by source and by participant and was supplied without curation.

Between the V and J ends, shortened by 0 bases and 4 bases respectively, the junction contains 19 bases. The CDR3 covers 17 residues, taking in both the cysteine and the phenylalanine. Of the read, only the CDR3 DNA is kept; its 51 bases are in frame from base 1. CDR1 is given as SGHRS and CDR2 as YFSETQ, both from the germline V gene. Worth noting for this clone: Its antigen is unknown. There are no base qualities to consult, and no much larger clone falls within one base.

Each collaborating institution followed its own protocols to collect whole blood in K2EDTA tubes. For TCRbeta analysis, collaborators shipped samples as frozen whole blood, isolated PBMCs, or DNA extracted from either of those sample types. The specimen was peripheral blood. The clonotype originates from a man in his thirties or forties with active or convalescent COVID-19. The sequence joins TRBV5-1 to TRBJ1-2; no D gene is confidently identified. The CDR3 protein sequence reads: CASSLGGGSLNPYGYTF. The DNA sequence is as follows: TGCGCCAGCAGCTTGGGAGGCGGCAGCTTAAACCCCTATGGCTACACCTTC.